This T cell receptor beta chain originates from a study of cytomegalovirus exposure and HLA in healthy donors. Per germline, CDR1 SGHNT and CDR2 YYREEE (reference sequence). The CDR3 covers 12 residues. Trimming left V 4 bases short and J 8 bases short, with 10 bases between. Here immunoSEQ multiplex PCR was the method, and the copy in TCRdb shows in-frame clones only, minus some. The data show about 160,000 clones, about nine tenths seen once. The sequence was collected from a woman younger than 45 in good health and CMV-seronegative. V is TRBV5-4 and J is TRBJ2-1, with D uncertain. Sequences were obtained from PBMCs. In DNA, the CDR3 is TGTGCCAGCAGCCACGCGGCGGATGAGCAGTTCTTC. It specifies CASSHAADEQFF.